Described below is a single T cell receptor beta chain sequence and its context. Its antigen is not identified. Some clones are missing from TCRdb's copy, which holds only in-frame ones; the method was immunoSEQ multiplex PCR. The sample contains approximately 170,000 clones, approximately 92% of which appear only once. These data originate in a study of T cell responses to AZD1222 COVID-19 vaccine. This CDR3 region has 17 residues. V shed 5 bases, J shed 1 base, and the junction held 8 bases outside the gene matches. The germline V gene has CDR1 MNHNY and CDR2 SVGAGI (reference sequence). Study findings and constraints: Clonal diversity was possibly underestimated, and the donors were mostly white British, with more females.

This clonotype originated in an adult in good health. The gene calls are TRBV6-6 and TRBJ2-5, with TRBD2 matching 12 bases. The specimen was peripheral blood, collected on day 0 of AZD1222 vaccination. As DNA, the CDR3 is TGTGCCAGCAGTCTCTCAGGACTAGCGGGAATCCAAGAGACCCAGTACTTC. It is translated as CASSLSGLAGIQETQYF.